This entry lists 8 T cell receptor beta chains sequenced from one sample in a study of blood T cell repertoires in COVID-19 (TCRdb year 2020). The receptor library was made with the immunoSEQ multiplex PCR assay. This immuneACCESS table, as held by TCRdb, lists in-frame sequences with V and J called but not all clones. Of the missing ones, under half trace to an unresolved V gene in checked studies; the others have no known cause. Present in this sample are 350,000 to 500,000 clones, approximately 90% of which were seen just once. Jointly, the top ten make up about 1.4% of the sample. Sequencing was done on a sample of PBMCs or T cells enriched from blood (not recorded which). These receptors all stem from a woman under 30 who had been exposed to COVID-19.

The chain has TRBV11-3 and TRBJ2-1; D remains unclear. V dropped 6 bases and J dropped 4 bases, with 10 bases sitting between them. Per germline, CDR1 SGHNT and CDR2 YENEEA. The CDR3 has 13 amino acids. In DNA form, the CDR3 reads TGTGCCAGCAGTATCTCGGAGTACAATGAGCAGTTCTTC. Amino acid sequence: CASSISEYNEQFF.

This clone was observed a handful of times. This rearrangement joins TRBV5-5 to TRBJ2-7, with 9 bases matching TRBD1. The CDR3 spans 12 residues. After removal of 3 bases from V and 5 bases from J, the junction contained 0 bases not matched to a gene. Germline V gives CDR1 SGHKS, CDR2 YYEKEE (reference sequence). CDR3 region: CASSWTGDEQYF. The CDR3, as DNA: TGTGCCAGCAGCTGGACAGGGGACGAGCAGTACTTC. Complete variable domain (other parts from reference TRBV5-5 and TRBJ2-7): DAGVTQSPTHLIKTRGQQVTLRCSPISGHKSVSWYQQVLGQGPQFIFQYYEKEERGRGNFPDRFSARQFPNYSSELNVNALLLGDSALYLCASSWTGDEQYFGPGTRLTVT.

The DNA for the CDR3 is TGTGCCAGCAACTCGGACATTGGCTACACCTTC. Its translation: CASNSDIGYTF. The chain recombines TRBV28 with TRBJ1-2, with a possible D match to TRBD1 (5 bases). V was trimmed by 7 bases and J by 7 bases, leaving 10 bases between them. The CDR3 is 11 amino acids. The germline V gene has CDR1 MDHEN and CDR2 SYDVKM.

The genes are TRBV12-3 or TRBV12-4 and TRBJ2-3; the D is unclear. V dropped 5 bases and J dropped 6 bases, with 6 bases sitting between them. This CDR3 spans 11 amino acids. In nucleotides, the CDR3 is TGTGCCAGCAGTGTATCGGATACGCAGTATTTT. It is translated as CASSVSDTQYF.

The CDR3 nucleotides are TGTGCCAGCAGTGGCTCCGGGGGTAAGACAAGCAACACTGAAGCTTTCTTT. This translates into CASSGSGGKTSNTEAFF. V usage is TRBV6-4 and J usage is TRBJ1-1; a possible D gene is TRBD1 (5 bases). The CDR3 spans 17 residues. CDR1 is MRHNA, CDR2 SNTAGT, per germline. The V end was cut by 4 bases, the J end by 2 bases, with 20 bases between.

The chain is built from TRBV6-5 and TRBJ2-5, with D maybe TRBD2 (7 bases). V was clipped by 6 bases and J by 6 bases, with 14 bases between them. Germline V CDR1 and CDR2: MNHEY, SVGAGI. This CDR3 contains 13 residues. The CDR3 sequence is CASRGGGAKTQYF. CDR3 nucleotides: TGTGCCAGCAGGGGAGGGGGGGCAAAGACCCAGTACTTC.

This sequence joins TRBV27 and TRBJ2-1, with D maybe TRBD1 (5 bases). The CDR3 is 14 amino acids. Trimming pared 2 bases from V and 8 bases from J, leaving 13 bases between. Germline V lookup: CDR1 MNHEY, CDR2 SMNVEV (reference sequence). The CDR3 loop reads CASSLRQGLDEQFF. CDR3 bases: TGTGCCAGCAGTTTACGGCAGGGTTTGGATGAGCAGTTCTTC.

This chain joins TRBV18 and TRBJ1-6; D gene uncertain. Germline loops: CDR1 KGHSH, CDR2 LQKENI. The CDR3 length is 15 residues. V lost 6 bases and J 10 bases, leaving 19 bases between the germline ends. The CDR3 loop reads CASSLSLGRESPLHF. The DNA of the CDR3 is TGTGCCAGCTCGCTTTCTTTGGGCCGGGAATCACCCCTCCACTTT.